This T cell receptor beta chain was retrieved from a study of patients and donors after allogeneic stem cell transplantation. Looked up from germline, CDR1 is ENHRY and CDR2 is SYGVKD. V gave up 3 bases and J gave up 8 bases; unmatched junction bases: 7. The CDR3 is made up of 14 amino acids. TCRdb re-derived calls from the RT-PCR reads in MiXCR, one entry per CDR3 protein. The sample records 400,000 to 450,000 distinct CDR3 sequences, approximately 16% being singletons. Sequenced sample: blood, either unsorted or a sorted T cell fraction (not recorded which). The receptor was isolated from a human donor who was either an allogeneic HSCT recipient or a stem cell or donor lymphocyte infusion donor (not recorded which). It is not recorded whose cells these are; they may come from a transplant donor. V is TRBV10-3 and J is TRBJ2-3, with TRBD2 identical over 8 bases. CDR3 DNA sequence: TGTGCCATCAGTGAATCTAGCGGGTGGCGTACGCAGTATTTT. Protein product: CAISESSGWRTQYF.